A single sample gave rise to the 22 T cell receptor beta chains below, sequenced in a study of spatial heterogeneity in lung cancer. The time point denotes: blood at routine non-recurrence follow-up after resection. TCRdb used MiXCR to reprocess the 5' RACE reads, holding one entry per CDR3 protein. The profile shows roughly 38,000 distinct CDR3 sequences, 8% to 11% of them singletons. The material was PBMCs, obtained at follow-up. Receptors were obtained from a female donor with early-stage non-small cell lung cancer.

The gene calls are TRBV11-2 and TRBJ2-7; 9 bases are shared with TRBD2. This CDR3 comprises 15 residues. Germline assignment: CDR1 SGHAT and CDR2 FQNNGV. The ends lost 2 bases at V and 0 bases at J; junction bases unmatched: 2. The CDR3 nucleotides read TGTGCCAGCAGCTTACTAGCGGGGAGCTCCTACGAGCAGTACTTC. Protein: CASSLLAGSSYEQYF.

The sample holds a few counts of this clonotype. The chain links TRBV29-1 to TRBJ2-7; possibly TRBD1 or TRBD2 for D (5 bases each). This CDR3 contains 13 residues. From germline, CDR1 is SQVTM and CDR2 ANQGSEA. Trimming removed 5 bases from V and 1 base from J, with 12 bases in between. The CDR3 DNA is TGCAGCGTTCGCAGAGGGGCATCCTACGAGCAGTACTTC. This gives the protein CSVRRGASYEQYF.

This clonotype appeared many times. The genes are TRBV20-1 and TRBJ2-1; D gene uncertain. Germline V gene lookup returns CDR1 DFQATT and CDR2 SNEGSKA (reference sequence). The V end lost 8 bases, the J end lost 0 bases, and 23 bases lay between the germline ends. The CDR3 has 17 residues. In DNA form, the CDR3 reads TGCAGTACGACCCTTAGCTTAAGCCATAGCTCCTACAATGAGCAGTTCTTC. Translating gives CSTTLSLSHSSYNEQFF.

By frequency in the sample, this clonotype is large. The chain employs TRBV7-2 and TRBJ2-3; the D call may be TRBD1 or TRBD2 (5 bases each). This CDR3 has 14 amino acids. CDR1 and CDR2 from the germline V gene are SGHTA and FQGNSA. V dropped 3 bases and J dropped 2 bases, with 9 bases sitting between them. The CDR3 sequence: CASSFDGATDTQYF. In nucleotides, the CDR3 is TGTGCCAGCAGCTTCGACGGGGCCACAGATACGCAGTATTTT. Full variable domain (outside the CDR3, taken from reference TRBV7-2 and TRBJ2-3): GAGVSQSPSNKVTEKGKDVELRCDPISGHTALYWYRQSLGQGLEFLIYFQGNSAPDKSGLPSDRFSAERTGGSVSTLTIQRTQQEDSAVYLCASSFDGATDTQYFGPGTRLTVL.

V and J are TRBV25-1 and TRBJ2-5, with a possible D match to TRBD2 (6 bases). The CDR3 covers 14 residues. Germline assignment: CDR1 MGHDK and CDR2 SYGVNS. With 4 bases removed from V and 4 bases from J, the gap between germline ends came to 13 bases. This chain's CDR3 is CASSVPVGGETQYF. The CDR3 DNA is TGTGCCAGCAGTGTGCCGGTGGGGGGAGAGACCCAGTACTTC. Variable domain in full (rest from reference TRBV25-1 and TRBJ2-5): EADIYQTPRYLVIGTGKKITLECSQTMGHDKMYWYQQDPGMELHLIHYSYGVNSTEKGDLSSESTVSRIRTEHFPLTLESARPSHTSQYLCASSVPVGGETQYFGPGTRLLVL.

This clonotype was counted many times. The chain is built from TRBV11-2 and TRBJ2-4; D might be TRBD1 (5 bases). Trimming cost V 2 bases and J 6 bases, with 17 bases left between them. The germline gives CDR1 SGHAT, CDR2 FQNNGV. The CDR3 is made up of 16 amino acids. The CDR3 nucleotides are TGTGCCAGCAGCTTAAGGGGATTTCAGGGTTCAAACATTCAGTACTTC. Translation gives CASSLRGFQGSNIQYF.

In this sample, this clonotype turned up once. A much larger clone differs from this one at a single base, so this may be a read error. The chain combines TRBV29-1 with TRBJ2-5, with a possible D match to TRBD1 (6 bases). The CDR3 contains 13 residues. Per germline, CDR1 SQVTM and CDR2 ANQGSEA. Deletions cut 3 bases from V and 3 bases from J, with 11 bases between. DNA of the CDR3: TGCAGCGTTGAGAGGGGGTCCGAAGAGACCCAGTACTTC. Translated: CSVERGSEETQYF.

This clonotype has ten or more counts. The V gene is TRBV18, the J gene TRBJ1-5; the match to TRBD1 covers 7 bases. In germline, CDR1 is KGHSH, CDR2 LQKENI. V gave up 3 bases and J gave up 4 bases; unmatched junction bases: 6. This CDR3 is built from 15 residues. Here the CDR3 DNA reads TGTGCCAGCTCACCGGACAGGACACGGAATCAGCCCCAGCATTTT. Translating it yields CASSPDRTRNQPQHF. The full variable domain, in which reference TRBV18 and TRBJ1-5 provide the parts outside the CDR3, is NAGVMQNPRHLVRRRGQEARLRCSPMKGHSHVYWYRQLPEEGLKFMVYLQKENIIDESGMPKERFSAEFPKEGPSILRIQQVVRGDSAAYFCASSPDRTRNQPQHFGDGTRLSIL.

The chain links TRBV11-2 to TRBJ2-1; 13 positions match TRBD2. The germline V gene encodes CDR1 SGHAT and CDR2 FQNNGV. The CDR3 is 17 amino acids. Trimming cost V 5 bases and J 7 bases; bases outside gene matches: 11. CDR3 sequence reads: CASSLPPGTSGNNEQFF. The DNA of the CDR3 is TGTGCCAGCAGCCTGCCGCCCGGGACTAGCGGGAATAATGAGCAGTTCTTC.

The chain is built from TRBV27 and TRBJ1-5; no firm D call. The V and J ends lost 0 bases and 5 bases respectively, with 8 bases between them. CDR1 and CDR2 (germline): MNHEY, SMNVEV (reference sequence). The CDR3 sequence is 14 residues long. The CDR3 DNA sequence: TGTGCCAGCAGTTTATCCGGGGAATATCAGCCCCAGCATTTT. Its translation: CASSLSGEYQPQHF.

This clonotype was detected ten times or more. J is TRBJ2-4 and V is TRBV3-1; no clear D. Trimming took off 5 bases at V and 4 bases at J, with 9 bases between the two ends. The CDR3 runs to 13 residues. Per the germline V gene, CDR1 is LGHDT and CDR2 is YNNKEL (reference sequence). The CDR3, as DNA: TGTGCCAGCAGCGCTAGTTCTAAAAACATTCAGTACTTC. It yields the protein CASSASSKNIQYF. The whole variable domain, remainder taken from reference TRBV3-1 and TRBJ2-4, is DTAVSQTPKYLVTQMGNDKSIKCEQNLGHDTMYWYKQDSKKFLKIMFSYNNKELIINETVPNRFSPKSPDKAHLNLHINSLELGDSAVYFCASSASSKNIQYFGAGTRLSVL.

The V gene is TRBV3-1, the J gene TRBJ2-1, with D maybe TRBD1 (5 bases). Trimming cost V 1 base and J 5 bases, with 12 bases left between them. Germline V gene sequence: CDR1 LGHDT, CDR2 YNNKEL (reference sequence). CDR3 size: 15 residues. The chain's CDR3 is CASSQAAQGHNEQFF. DNA of the CDR3: TGTGCCAGCAGCCAAGCCGCCCAGGGCCACAATGAGCAGTTCTTC.

A remark on this clonotype: This may be a read error: a much more frequent sequence differs by one nucleotide. The chain recombines TRBV7-2 with TRBJ1-6; a weak D match, TRBD1 (5 bases). V lost 4 bases and J 4 bases, leaving 14 bases between the germline ends. Germline V lookup: CDR1 SGHTA, CDR2 FQGNSA. The CDR3 extends over 16 amino acids. The CDR3 DNA reads as TGTGCCAGCAGCTCGACAGAGGGCCTTTATAATTCACCCCTCCACTTT. Translating it yields CASSSTEGLYNSPLHF.

This clonotype was picked up many times. V usage is TRBV11-1 and J usage is TRBJ2-3; 8 bases align to TRBD2. Germline loops: CDR1 SGHAT, CDR2 FQDESV (reference sequence). V gave up 2 bases and J gave up 1 base; unmatched junction bases: 2. CDR3 size: 15 residues. In DNA, the CDR3 is TGTGCCAGCAGCTTACCGCGGGGGGGCACAGATACGCAGTATTTT. Its protein product is CASSLPRGGTDTQYF. The whole variable domain, remainder taken from reference TRBV11-1 and TRBJ2-3, is EAEVAQSPRYKITEKSQAVAFWCDPISGHATLYWYRQILGQGPELLVQFQDESVVDDSQLPKDRFSAERLKGVDSTLKIQPAELGDSAMYLCASSLPRGGTDTQYFGPGTRLTVL.

This clonotype was recorded at least ten times. This chain joins TRBV20-1 and TRBJ1-1, with a weak D call TRBD1 (5 bases). Germline CDR1 DFQATT, CDR2 SNEGSKA (reference sequence). CDR3 length: 14 residues. Trimming took off 3 bases at V and 5 bases at J, with 16 bases between the two ends. The CDR3 protein is CSARRGSGGTEAFF. Written as DNA, the CDR3 is TGCAGTGCTAGGAGGGGATCGGGTGGAACTGAAGCTTTCTTT.

This clonotype was observed many times. The chain uses TRBV7-8 and TRBJ2-5, with TRBD1 matching over 8 bases. V dropped 11 bases and J dropped 3; count of bases not matched to a gene: 5. CDR1 is SGHVS and CDR2 is FQNEAQ in the germline V gene. This CDR3 has 12 residues. The CDR3 is CASQGAEETQYF. The CDR3 coding sequence is TGTGCCTCCCAGGGGGCTGAAGAGACCCAGTACTTC.

Ten or more counts support this clonotype. The chain uses TRBV3-1 and TRBJ1-4; D call uncertain. The germline V and J ends were trimmed by 0 bases and 7 bases, with 9 bases remaining between them. This CDR3 has 14 residues. Germline CDR1 and CDR2: LGHDT and YNNKEL (reference sequence). The CDR3 sequence is CASSQDYVGEKLFF. The CDR3 coding sequence is TGTGCCAGCAGCCAAGATTACGTCGGTGAAAAACTGTTTTTT.

This clonotype was seen ten or more times. V is TRBV15 and J is TRBJ2-5; weak D call: TRBD2 (5 bases). Trimming shortened V by 3 bases and J by 2 bases, and 10 bases separated the two germline ends. The germline CDR1 and CDR2 sequences are LNHNV and YYDKDF (reference sequence). The CDR3 covers 14 residues. The CDR3 nucleotides read TGTGCCACCAGCAGGCAGAGGGTACAAGAGACCCAGTACTTC. Translation gives CATSRQRVQETQYF.

This clonotype turned up a few times. V is TRBV21-1 and J is TRBJ1-4. TRBV21-1 is a pseudogene segment. The CDR3 sequence is 14 residues long. CDR3 protein: CASSTYYRHEKLFF. The CDR3 DNA follows: TGTGCCAGCAGCACCTATTATAGGCATGAAAAACTGTTTTTT.

This clonotype was seen many times. The chain couples TRBV6-5 to TRBJ2-7, with D hard to call. The CDR3 is 14 residues long. V was clipped by 2 bases and J by 4 bases, with 12 bases between them. Germline V gene data show CDR1 as MNHEY and CDR2 as SVGAGI. CDR3 bases: TGTGCCAGCAGTTACGGGGAAGGGTTGTACGAGCAGTACTTC. Its protein product is CASSYGEGLYEQYF.

This clonotype was counted many times. The CDR3 spells CASKISGGDTQYF. DNA of the CDR3: TGTGCCAGTAAAATTAGCGGGGGAGATACGCAGTATTTT. The chain employs TRBV19 and TRBJ2-3; 9 nucleotides match TRBD2. The trim removed 7 bases at V and 5 bases at J, leaving 4 bases unmatched. Germline-derived CDR1 and CDR2 are LNHDA and SQIVND (reference sequence). The CDR3 covers 13 residues.

This clonotype is deemed medium-sized (0.01 to 0.1%). J is TRBJ2-4 and V is TRBV7-9; TRBD1 agrees at 8 bases. The V segment lost 5 bases and the J segment 0 bases; nucleotides outside the gene matches: 18. The CDR3 totals 20 residues. Germline CDR1 SEHNR, CDR2 FQNEAQ (reference sequence). Written as DNA, the CDR3 is TGTGCCAGCAGCCGCTACACCGGGACAGGTCTCCCCCAAGCCAAAAACATTCAGTACTTC. Amino acids: CASSRYTGTGLPQAKNIQYF.